This T cell receptor beta chain was recovered during a study of T-cell memory formation after mild COVID-19. One entry per CDR3 protein results from TCRdb running MiXCR on the 5' RACE reads. Of roughly 300,000 distinct CDR3 sequences in the sample, roughly 8.2% were seen once. The germline V gene encodes CDR1 SNHLY and CDR2 FYNNEI. V lost 0 bases to trimming and J lost 7 bases; unmatched junction nucleotides: 15. CDR3 size: 18 residues. Study conclusions and caveats: CD4/CD8 balance characterized clones contracting day 15 to 85, and CD4+ skew characterized later expanders.

A few counts support this clonotype. Its antigen is currently unknown. The TCR was taken from a man in his late teens or twenties who had mild COVID-19 (a few samples of this study predate the infection). Cell type and time point are not known. The sample consisted of PBMCs or a T cell subset sorted from them (not recorded which). The chain couples TRBV2 to TRBJ2-1, with 7 bases fitting TRBD2. Here the CDR3 DNA reads TGTGCCAGCAGTGAAGCGCCGGGGGGAAATCCCGAGGTTAATGAGCAGTTCTTC. Translation gives CASSEAPGGNPEVNEQFF.